This is a list of T cell receptor beta chains from one sample in a study of cytomegalovirus exposure and HLA in healthy donors. Repertoires were generated with immunoSEQ multiplex PCR, while TCRdb's copy carries only in-frame clones and drops some. The sample contains some 130,000 clones, roughly 80% of which appear only once. Material for sequencing was PBMCs. These receptors all come from a man aged 35-49 years in good health and CMV-seronegative. CDR3s include the opening cysteine and the closing phenylalanine or tryptophan. The D gene is left open where the match is weak. The size entry is marked missing in some rows and otherwise reads once, few, many or a size class.

>TRBD2|TRBJ2-1|-|TRBV7-8
CASSLAGLAGGGIEQFF
TGTGCCAGCAGCTTAGCGGGACTAGCGGGAGGGGGGATTGAGCAGTTCTTC
>-|TRBJ2-1|-|TRBV11-2
CASSLVRFAGRNEQFF
TGTGCCAGCAGCTTAGTTCGGTTCGCGGGTCGCAATGAGCAGTTCTTC
>-|TRBJ2-7|-|TRBV27
CASSSGAHYEQYF
TGTGCCAGCAGTTCTGGGGCCCACTACGAGCAGTACTTC
>TRBD1|TRBJ2-3|-|TRBV4-3
CASSQEGQSTDTQYF
TGCGCCAGCAGCCAAGAGGGACAGTCAACAGATACGCAGTATTTT
>TRBD1|TRBJ1-2|-|TRBV5-1
CASPPEVRQGEGYTF
TGCGCCAGTCCGCCCGAGGTGAGACAGGGCGAAGGCTACACCTTC
>-|TRBJ2-1|-|TRBV28
CASSSMDTFNEQFF
TGTGCCAGCAGTTCCATGGACACCTTCAATGAGCAGTTCTTC
>TRBD2|TRBJ2-1|once|TRBV27
CASSFTSGVYNEQFF
TGTGCCAGCAGTTTTACTAGCGGGGTCTACAATGAGCAGTTCTTC
>-|TRBJ2-7|-|TRBV19
CASSITGYFSNEQYF
TGTGCCAGTAGTATAACAGGTTATTTCTCTAACGAGCAGTACTTC
>TRBD2|TRBJ2-7|-|TRBV15
CATSRAGAGGSYEQYF
TGTGCCACCAGCAGAGCAGGAGCGGGAGGTTCCTACGAGCAGTACTTC
>-|TRBJ1-4|-|TRBV7-9
CASSRGSSNEKLFF
TGTGCCAGCAGCCGCGGGTCTTCTAATGAAAAACTGTTTTTT
>TRBD2|TRBJ2-1|-|TRBV7-3
CASSPASGANNEQFF
TGTGCCAGCAGCCCGGCTAGCGGGGCCAACAATGAGCAGTTCTTC
>-|TRBJ1-4|-|TRBV6-6
CASSYSSGEKLFF
TGTGCCAGCAGTTACTCGAGCGGTGAAAAACTGTTTTTT
>TRBD1|TRBJ2-5|once|TRBV5-1
CASSLGQGVQETQYF
TGCGCCAGCAGCTTGGGACAGGGGGTACAAGAGACCCAGTACTTC
>-|TRBJ2-7|-|TRBV4-1
CASSPAGTSYEQYF
TGCGCCAGCAGCCCCGCGGGGACCTCCTACGAGCAGTACTTC
>TRBD2|TRBJ2-1|-|TRBV9
CASSGEGTGDNEQFF
TGTGCCAGCAGCGGGGAGGGGACGGGGGACAATGAGCAGTTCTTC